The next 6 T cell receptor beta chains were all read from a single sample in a study of blood T cell repertoires in COVID-19. Sequenced by immunoSEQ multiplex PCR; TCRdb stores in-frame clones only, minus some. The table lists about 94,000 clones, roughly 80% of them singletons. Sequencing was carried out using peripheral blood. The receptors shown here come from a man in his sixties with acute or convalescent COVID-19.

The rearrangement links TRBV5-8 to TRBJ2-5, with D perhaps matching TRBD2 (6 bases). V lost 4 bases, J lost 5 bases, and 18 bases lay in between. The CDR3 runs 15 residues. Germline assignment: CDR1 SGHTS and CDR2 YDEGEE. The CDR3 coding sequence is TGTGCCAGCAGCAAGGGGCGGCGGGAAGGTGAGACCCAGTACTTC. This encodes CASSKGRREGETQYF. Complete variable domain (other parts from reference TRBV5-8 and TRBJ2-5): EAGVTQSPTHLIKTRGQQATLRCSPISGHTSVYWYQQALGLGLQFLLWYDEGEERNRGNFPPRFSGRQFPNYSSELNVNALELEDSALYLCASSKGRREGETQYFGPGTRLLVL.

The chain joins TRBV18 to TRBJ2-6; no firm D call. The V gene's germline CDR1 is KGHSH and CDR2 LQKENI. V was clipped by 5 bases and J by 0 bases, with 8 bases between them. The CDR3 has 15 amino acids. The CDR3 DNA reads TGTGCCAGCTCATCCCTAACCTCTGGGGCCAACGTCCTGACTTTC. Amino acids: CASSSLTSGANVLTF.

Comment on this clone: The sample has other DNA sequences that encode this CDR3 too. The chain has TRBV6-5 and TRBJ1-3, with 7 bases lining up with TRBD1. Germline assignment: CDR1 MNHEY and CDR2 SVGAGI. The CDR3 consists of 15 residues. V lost 2 bases to trimming and J lost 0 bases; unmatched junction nucleotides: 1. In DNA form, the CDR3 reads TGTGCCAGCAGTTACGGGACAGCCTCTGGAAACACCATATATTTT. Translating gives CASSYGTASGNTIYF.

The genes are TRBV4-3 and TRBJ2-3; weak D call: TRBD1 (5 bases). V was shortened by 0 bases and J by 3 bases, with 16 bases between the two germline ends. CDR3 length: 17 amino acids. From germline, CDR1 is LGHNA and CDR2 YSLEER. The CDR3 nucleotides are TGCGCCAGCAGCCAAGATTCCCTTCAGGGTATAACAGATACGCAGTATTTT. This translates into CASSQDSLQGITDTQYF.

The V call is TRBV5-4, the J call TRBJ2-5, with D possibly TRBD2 on 6 matching bases. The CDR3 is 13 amino acids. CDR1 and CDR2 from the germline V gene are SGHNT and YYREEE (reference sequence). The germline V and J ends were trimmed by 2 bases and 5 bases, with 10 bases remaining between them. The CDR3 nucleotides are TGTGCCAGCAGCTTCGGAGGGGCGGAGACCCAGTACTTC. This codes for CASSFGGAETQYF.

V usage is TRBV11-2 and J usage is TRBJ1-2, with D perhaps TRBD1 (6 bases). The CDR3 has 14 residues. CDR1 SGHAT and CDR2 FQNNGV come from the germline V gene. Trimming took off 2 bases at V and 7 bases at J, with 14 bases between the two ends. The CDR3 loop reads CASSLQLRGIGYTF. The DNA for the CDR3 is TGTGCCAGCAGCTTACAGCTCAGGGGAATTGGCTACACCTTC.